The rows below give T cell receptor beta chains drawn from one sample of a study of immune evolution from preneoplasia to lung adenocarcinoma. Assay: immunoSEQ multiplex PCR; the TCRdb copy retains only in-frame clones and omits some. The table has about 6,100 clones, around 79% seen once. Specimen: FFPE minimally invasive lung adenocarcinoma tissue. These receptors all come from a person aged 60-80 years with lung adenocarcinoma. Both conserved end residues are part of each CDR3. Each record gives: D gene, V gene, clone size, J gene, CDR3 DNA, CDR3 protein. The D gene is left open where the match is weak. Clone size is not always given. Where it is, it says once, few, many or a class for expanded clones.

D: .
V: TRBV7-9
size: .
J: TRBJ2-3
DNA: TGTGCCAGCAGCTTATTCCCAGATACGCAGTATTTT
CDR3: CASSLFPDTQYF

D: TRBD2
V: TRBV4-1
size: once
J: TRBJ2-1
DNA: TGCGCCAGCAGCCATCAGCGGGAGTGGGACAATGAGCAGTTCTTC
CDR3: CASSHQREWDNEQFF

D: TRBD2
V: TRBV7-8
size: .
J: TRBJ2-5
DNA: TGTGCCAGCAGCTTCGGGGGGGTGAGGGAGACCCAGTACTTC
CDR3: CASSFGGVRETQYF

D: .
V: TRBV4-1
size: .
J: TRBJ2-2
DNA: TGCGCCAGCAGCCAAGGAAACAGTCTCACCGGGGAGCTGTTTTTT
CDR3: CASSQGNSLTGELFF

D: .
V: TRBV19
size: few
J: TRBJ1-2
DNA: TGTGCCAGTAGTATAATCCGGGACGGAAACTATGGCTACACCTTC
CDR3: CASSIIRDGNYGYTF

D: .
V: TRBV6-4
size: .
J: TRBJ2-1
DNA: TGTGCCAGCAGTCATAAGGGGGAGCTCAATGAGCAGTTCTTC
CDR3: CASSHKGELNEQFF

D: TRBD2
V: TRBV11-3
size: .
J: TRBJ2-3
DNA: TGTGCCAGCAGCTTAGGGGCAGGGCGGGAGTCCCCAGATACGCAGTATTTT
CDR3: CASSLGAGRESPDTQYF

D: .
V: TRBV5-1
size: .
J: TRBJ1-1
DNA: TGCGCCAGCAGCCCTGGCGGGGCAGACAACACTGAAGCTTTCTTT
CDR3: CASSPGGADNTEAFF

D: TRBD1
V: TRBV29-1
size: .
J: TRBJ2-3
DNA: TGCAGCGTTCCCACAGGGGGCTCGGCAGATACGCAGTATTTT
CDR3: CSVPTGGSADTQYF

D: .
V: TRBV27
size: .
J: TRBJ1-3
DNA: TGTGCCAGCAGTTCGGGAATCTCTGGAAACACCATATATTTT
CDR3: CASSSGISGNTIYF

D: .
V: TRBV11-3
size: .
J: TRBJ2-3
DNA: TGTGCCAGCAGCAGTGGGAGTTATGTACAGTATTTT
CDR3: CASSSGSYVQYF

D: .
V: TRBV18
size: .
J: TRBJ1-3
DNA: TGTGCCAGCTTTGACGGGGGGATCCACTCTGGAAACACCATATATTTT
CDR3: CASFDGGIHSGNTIYF